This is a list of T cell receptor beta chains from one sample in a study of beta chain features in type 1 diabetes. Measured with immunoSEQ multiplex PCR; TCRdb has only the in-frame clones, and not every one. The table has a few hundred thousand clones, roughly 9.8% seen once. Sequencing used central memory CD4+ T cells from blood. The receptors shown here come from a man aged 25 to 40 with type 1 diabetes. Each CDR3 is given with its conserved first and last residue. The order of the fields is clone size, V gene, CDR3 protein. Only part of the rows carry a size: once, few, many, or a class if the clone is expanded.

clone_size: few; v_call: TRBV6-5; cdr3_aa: CASRAGTSVDEQFF
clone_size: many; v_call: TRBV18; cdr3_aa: CASSPGVGTEAFF
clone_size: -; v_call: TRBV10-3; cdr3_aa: CAISVGRADAEAFF
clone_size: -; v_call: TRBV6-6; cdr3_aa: CASRYGLSGRSYEQYF
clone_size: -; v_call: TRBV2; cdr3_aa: CASSPPNTDTQYF
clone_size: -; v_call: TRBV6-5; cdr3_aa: CASSSERDEQFF
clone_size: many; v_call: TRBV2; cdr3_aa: CASSGDRTGANVLTF
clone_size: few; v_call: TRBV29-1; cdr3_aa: CSGQGTEAFF
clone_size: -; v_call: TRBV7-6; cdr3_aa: CASSWLTDTQYF
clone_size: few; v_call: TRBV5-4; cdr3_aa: CASSLVGSYEQYF
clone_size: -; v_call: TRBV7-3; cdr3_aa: CASSLTPTGGYNEQFF
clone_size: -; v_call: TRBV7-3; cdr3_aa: CASSPTGGGNEQYF
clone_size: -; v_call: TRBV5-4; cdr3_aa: CASSREGSGANVLTF
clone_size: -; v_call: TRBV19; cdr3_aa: CASGSGGGTEAFF
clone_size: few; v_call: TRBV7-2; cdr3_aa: CASSLTQGRGNTIYF
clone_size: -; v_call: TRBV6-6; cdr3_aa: CASSYSRRSYNEQFF
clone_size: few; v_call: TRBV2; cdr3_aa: CASSGFLGSETQYF
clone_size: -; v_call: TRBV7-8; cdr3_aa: CASLFKWGRSYEQYF
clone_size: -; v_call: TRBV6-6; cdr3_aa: CASSNTGTKFDEQFF
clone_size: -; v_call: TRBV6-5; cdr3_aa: CASSYRSGNSVYEQYF
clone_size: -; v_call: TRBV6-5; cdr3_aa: CASRLVAGNEKLFF
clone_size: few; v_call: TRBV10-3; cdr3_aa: CAIRTGGRTNTEAFF
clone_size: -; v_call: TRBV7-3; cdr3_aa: CASSLMPGGNTDTQYF
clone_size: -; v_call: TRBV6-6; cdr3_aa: CASKFGLAVYNEQFF
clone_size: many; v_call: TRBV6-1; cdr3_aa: CASSAGQGLTEAFF
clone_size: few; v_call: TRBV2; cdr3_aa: CASTGQGAHEQFF
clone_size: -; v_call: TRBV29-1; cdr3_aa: CSVKDGPTEAFF
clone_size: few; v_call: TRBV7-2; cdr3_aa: CASSFSTGPYEQFF
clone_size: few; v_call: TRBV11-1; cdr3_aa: CASSPGTGSEQFF
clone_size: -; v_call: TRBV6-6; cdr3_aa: CASASRSTNEKLFF
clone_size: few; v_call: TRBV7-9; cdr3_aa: CASSRLSRLRDEQFF
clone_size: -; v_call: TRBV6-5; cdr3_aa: CASSPPRGNEQFF
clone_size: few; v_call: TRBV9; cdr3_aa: CASSQTGLAGTEQYF
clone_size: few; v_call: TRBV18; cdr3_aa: CASSPRSGDAGELFF
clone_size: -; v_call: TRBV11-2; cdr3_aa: CASSLVAGSTYEQYF
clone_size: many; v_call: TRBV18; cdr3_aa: CASSRSQELNTEAFF
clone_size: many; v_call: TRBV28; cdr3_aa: CASKSGTGALIRGNQPQHF
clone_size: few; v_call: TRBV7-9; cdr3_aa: CASSQEGQDDYGYTF
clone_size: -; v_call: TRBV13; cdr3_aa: CASSSRQGQTFNYGYTF
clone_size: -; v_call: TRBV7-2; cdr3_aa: CASTERTGRWFF
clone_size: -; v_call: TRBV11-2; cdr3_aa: CASSFGLSTDTQYF
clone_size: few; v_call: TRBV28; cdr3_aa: CASSPTGFSSYEQYF
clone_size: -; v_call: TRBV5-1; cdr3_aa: CASSSWTGANTEAFF
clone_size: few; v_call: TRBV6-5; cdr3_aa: CASSLRRPKGTGELFF
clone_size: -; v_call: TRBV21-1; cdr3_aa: CASSNLVREPKPRLAKNIQYF
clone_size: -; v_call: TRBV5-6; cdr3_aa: CASSYDRGYNEQFF
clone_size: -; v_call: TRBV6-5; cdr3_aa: CASSYSSGDQPQHF
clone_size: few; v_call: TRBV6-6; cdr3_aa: CASTHSRGSSYEQYF
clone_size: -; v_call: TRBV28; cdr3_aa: CATLRGAGRSGEQYF